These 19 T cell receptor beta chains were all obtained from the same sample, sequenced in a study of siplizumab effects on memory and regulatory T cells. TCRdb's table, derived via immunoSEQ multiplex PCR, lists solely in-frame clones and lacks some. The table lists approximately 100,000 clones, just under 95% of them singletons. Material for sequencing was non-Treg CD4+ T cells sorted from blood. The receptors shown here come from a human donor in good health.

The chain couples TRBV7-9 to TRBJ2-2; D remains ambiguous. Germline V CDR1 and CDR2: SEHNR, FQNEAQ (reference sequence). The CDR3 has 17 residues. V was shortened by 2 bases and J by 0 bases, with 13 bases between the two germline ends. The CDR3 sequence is CASSLNRVFANTGELFF. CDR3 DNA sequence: TGTGCCAGCAGCTTAAACCGCGTCTTCGCGAACACCGGGGAGCTGTTTTTT.

CDR3 in amino acids: CASSPSGTVNQPQHF. The CDR3 region has the DNA TGTGCCAGCAGCCCTAGCGGGACAGTCAATCAGCCCCAGCATTTT. The V call is TRBV7-2, the J call TRBJ1-5, with 7 positions matching TRBD1. J was trimmed by 3 bases and V by 5 bases; bases with no gene match: 7. This CDR3 comprises 15 residues. CDR1 SGHTA and CDR2 FQGNSA come from the germline V gene.

The CDR3 DNA sequence: TGCGCCAGCAGCTTGGAACGGGGGGAAGAGACCCAGTACTTC. It translates to CASSLERGEETQYF. V usage is TRBV5-1 and J usage is TRBJ2-5, with 7 bases lining up with TRBD2. The CDR3 extends over 14 amino acids. Germline CDR1 SGHRS, CDR2 YFSETQ. The trim removed 0 bases at V and 3 bases at J, leaving 2 bases unmatched.

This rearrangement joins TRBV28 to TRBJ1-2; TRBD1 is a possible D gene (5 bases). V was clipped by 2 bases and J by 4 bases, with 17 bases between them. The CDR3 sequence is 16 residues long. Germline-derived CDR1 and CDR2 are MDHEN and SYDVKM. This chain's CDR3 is CASSLGTAGSCYGYTF. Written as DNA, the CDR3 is TGTGCCAGCAGTTTAGGGACGGCGGGTTCCTGCTATGGCTACACCTTC.

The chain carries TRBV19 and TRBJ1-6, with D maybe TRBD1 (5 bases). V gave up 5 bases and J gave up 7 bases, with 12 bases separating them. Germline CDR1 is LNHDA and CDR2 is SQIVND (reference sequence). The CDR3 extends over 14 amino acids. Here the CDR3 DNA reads TGTGCCAGTAGTTCGCAGGGTGGGAATTCACCCCTCCACTTT. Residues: CASSSQGGNSPLHF.

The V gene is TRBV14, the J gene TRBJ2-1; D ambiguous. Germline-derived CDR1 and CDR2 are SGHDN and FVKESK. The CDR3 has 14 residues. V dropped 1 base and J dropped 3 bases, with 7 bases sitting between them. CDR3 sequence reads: CASSQVLDYNEQFF. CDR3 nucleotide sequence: TGTGCCAGCAGCCAAGTGTTAGACTACAATGAGCAGTTCTTC.

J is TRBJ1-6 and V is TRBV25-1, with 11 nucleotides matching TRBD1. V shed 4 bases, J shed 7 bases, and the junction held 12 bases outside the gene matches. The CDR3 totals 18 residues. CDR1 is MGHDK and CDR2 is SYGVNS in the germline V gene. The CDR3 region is CASSGTGGGAGGNSPLHF. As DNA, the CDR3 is TGTGCCAGCAGTGGGACAGGGGGCGGGGCAGGTGGAAATTCACCCCTCCACTTT.

CDR3 in DNA: TGTGCCAGCAGTGCCGGGACAGGGATTGATACGCAGTATTTT. The encoded protein is CASSAGTGIDTQYF. The V gene is TRBV6-4, the J gene TRBJ2-3; 9 bases are shared with TRBD1. The CDR3 extends over 14 amino acids. With 4 bases clipped from V and 6 bases from J, the junction kept 5 bases outside the gene matches. Per germline, CDR1 MRHNA and CDR2 SNTAGT.

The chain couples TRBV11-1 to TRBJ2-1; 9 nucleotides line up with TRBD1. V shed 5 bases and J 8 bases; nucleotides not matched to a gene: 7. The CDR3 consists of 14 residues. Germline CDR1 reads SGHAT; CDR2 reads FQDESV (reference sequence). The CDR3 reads CASSPRDRAHEQFF. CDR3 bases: TGTGCCAGCAGCCCGCGGGACAGGGCACATGAGCAGTTCTTC.

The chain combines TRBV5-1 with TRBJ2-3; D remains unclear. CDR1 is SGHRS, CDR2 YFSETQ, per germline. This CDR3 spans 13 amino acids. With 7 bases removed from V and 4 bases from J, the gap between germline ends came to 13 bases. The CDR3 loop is CASGLRVADTQYF. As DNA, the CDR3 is TGCGCCAGCGGTTTAAGGGTTGCAGATACGCAGTATTTT.

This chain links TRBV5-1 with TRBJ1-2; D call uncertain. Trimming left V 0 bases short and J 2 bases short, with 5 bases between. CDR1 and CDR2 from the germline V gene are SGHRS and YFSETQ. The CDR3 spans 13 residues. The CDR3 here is CASSLGSNYGYTF. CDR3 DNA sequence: TGCGCCAGCAGCTTGGGTTCAAACTATGGCTACACCTTC.

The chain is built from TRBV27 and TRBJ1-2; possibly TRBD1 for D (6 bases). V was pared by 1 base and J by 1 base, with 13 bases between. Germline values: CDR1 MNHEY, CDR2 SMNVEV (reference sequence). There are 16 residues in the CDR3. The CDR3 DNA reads TGTGCCAGCAGTTTATTCGGGGGGCAGATTAACTATGGCTACACCTTC. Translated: CASSLFGGQINYGYTF.

CDR3 sequence (DNA): TGTGCCAGCATGGGGAACACTGAAGCTTTCTTT. Protein product: CASMGNTEAFF. V gene TRBV2 combines with J gene TRBJ1-1; D is unclear. The CDR3 totals 11 residues. V dropped 7 bases and J dropped 1 base, with 4 bases sitting between them. Germline V gives CDR1 SNHLY, CDR2 FYNNEI.

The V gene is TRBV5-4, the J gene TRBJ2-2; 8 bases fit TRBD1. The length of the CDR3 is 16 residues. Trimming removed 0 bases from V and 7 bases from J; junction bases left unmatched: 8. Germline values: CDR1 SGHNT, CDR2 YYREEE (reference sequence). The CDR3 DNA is TGTGCCAGCAGCTTGGGGGGGGCACAGGGGGACGGGGAGCTGTTTTTT. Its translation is CASSLGGAQGDGELFF.

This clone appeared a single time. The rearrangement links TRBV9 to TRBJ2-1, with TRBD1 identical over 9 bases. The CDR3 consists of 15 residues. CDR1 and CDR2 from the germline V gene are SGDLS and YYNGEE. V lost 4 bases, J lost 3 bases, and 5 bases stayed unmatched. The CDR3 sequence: CASSLGQGDYNEQFF. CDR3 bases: TGTGCCAGCAGCTTGGGACAGGGAGACTACAATGAGCAGTTCTTC.

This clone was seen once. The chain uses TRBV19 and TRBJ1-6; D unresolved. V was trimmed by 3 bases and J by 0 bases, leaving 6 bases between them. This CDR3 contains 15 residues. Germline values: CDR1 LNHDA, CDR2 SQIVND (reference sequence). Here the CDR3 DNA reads TGTGCCAGTAGTATCTCGTACTCCTATAATTCACCCCTCCACTTT. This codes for CASSISYSYNSPLHF. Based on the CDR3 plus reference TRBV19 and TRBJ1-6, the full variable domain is DGGITQSPKYLFRKEGQNVTLSCEQNLNHDAMYWYRQDPGQGLRLIYYSQIVNDFQKGDIAEGYSVSREKKESFPLTVTSAQKNPTAFYLCASSISYSYNSPLHFGNGTRLTVT.

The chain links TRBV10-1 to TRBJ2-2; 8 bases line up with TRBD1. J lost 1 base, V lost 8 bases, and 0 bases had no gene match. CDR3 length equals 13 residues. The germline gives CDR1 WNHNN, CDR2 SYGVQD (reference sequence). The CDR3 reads CASGTGNTGELFF. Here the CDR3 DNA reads TGCGCCAGCGGGACAGGGAACACCGGGGAGCTGTTTTTT.

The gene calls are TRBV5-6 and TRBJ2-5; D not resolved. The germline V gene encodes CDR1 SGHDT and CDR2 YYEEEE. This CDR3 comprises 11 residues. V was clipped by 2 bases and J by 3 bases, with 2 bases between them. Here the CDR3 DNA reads TGTGCCAGCAGCTTCGAAGAGACCCAGTACTTC. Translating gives CASSFEETQYF.

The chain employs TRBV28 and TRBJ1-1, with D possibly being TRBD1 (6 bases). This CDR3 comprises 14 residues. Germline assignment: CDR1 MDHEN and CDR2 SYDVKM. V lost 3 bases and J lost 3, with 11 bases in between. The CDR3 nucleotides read TGTGCCAGCAGTTTCGGAGGGGGGTACACTGAAGCTTTCTTT. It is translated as CASSFGGGYTEAFF.